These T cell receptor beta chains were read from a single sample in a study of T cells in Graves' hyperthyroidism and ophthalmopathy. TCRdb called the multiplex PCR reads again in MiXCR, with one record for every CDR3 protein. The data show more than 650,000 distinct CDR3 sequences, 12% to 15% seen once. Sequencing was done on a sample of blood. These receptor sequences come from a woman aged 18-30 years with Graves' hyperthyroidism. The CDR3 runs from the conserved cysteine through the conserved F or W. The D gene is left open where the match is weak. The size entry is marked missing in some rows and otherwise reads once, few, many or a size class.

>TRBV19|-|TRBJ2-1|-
TGTGCCAGTAGGAACCTAGGAAGAGGCGCTTACAATGAGCAGTTCTTC
CASRNLGRGAYNEQFF
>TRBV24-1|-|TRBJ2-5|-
TGTGCCACCAGTGATCCCTCGGACACGCAAGAGACCCAGTACTTC
CATSDPSDTQETQYF
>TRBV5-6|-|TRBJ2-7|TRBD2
TGTGCCAGCAGCTCAGGACTAGCGGGTGGTCCCTCCTACGAGCAGTACTTC
CASSSGLAGGPSYEQYF
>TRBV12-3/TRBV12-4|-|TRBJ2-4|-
TGTGCCAGCAGGGGGACCACGGGGGACATTCAGTACTTC
CASRGTTGDIQYF
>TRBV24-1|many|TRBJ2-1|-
TGTGCCACCAGTGATGGGTCAGGGTGGGGTCGTGAGCAGTTCTTC
CATSDGSGWGREQFF
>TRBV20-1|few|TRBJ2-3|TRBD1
TGCAGTGCTAGAAGTGTAGGACAGGGAACAGATACGCAGTATTTT
CSARSVGQGTDTQYF
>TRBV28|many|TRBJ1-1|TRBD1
TGTGCCAGCACCTACGGGACAGGGAACACTGAAGCTTTCTTT
CASTYGTGNTEAFF
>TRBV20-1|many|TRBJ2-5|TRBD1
TGCAGTGCTAGGGACAGGGGGCGGGAGACCCAGTACTTC
CSARDRGRETQYF
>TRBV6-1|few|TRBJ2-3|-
TGTGCCAGCAGTGTAATACAGGGCGCGACAGATACGCAGTATTTT
CASSVIQGATDTQYF
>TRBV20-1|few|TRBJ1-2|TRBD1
TGCAGTACAACCGGAGGGACAGACTCAACTAACTATGGCTACACCTTC
CSTTGGTDSTNYGYTF
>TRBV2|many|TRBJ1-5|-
TGTGCCAGCAGACAAGATAGCAATCAGCCCCAGCATTTT
CASRQDSNQPQHF
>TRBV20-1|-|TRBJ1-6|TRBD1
TGCAGTGCTAGAGCGACCGGGACAGCCAATTCACCCCTCCACTTT
CSARATGTANSPLHF
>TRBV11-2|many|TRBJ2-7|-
TGTGCCAGCAGCTTGCGTCCAGGGACCTACGAGCAGTACTTC
CASSLRPGTYEQYF
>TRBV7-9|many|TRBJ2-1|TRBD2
TGTGCCAGCAGGCGACTAGCGGGTGACAATGAGCAGTTCTTC
CASRRLAGDNEQFF
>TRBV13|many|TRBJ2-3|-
TGTGCCAGCAGCTCTCCGGGGGGCATAGCAGATACGCAGTATTTT
CASSSPGGIADTQYF
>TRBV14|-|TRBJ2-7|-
TGTGCCAGCAGCCAGCTAACGGGACACAGGATCAACGAGCAGTACTTC
CASSQLTGHRINEQYF
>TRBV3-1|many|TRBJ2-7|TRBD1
TGTGCCAGCACCCTTTCGGGACAGGGCAACCACGAGCAGTACTTC
CASTLSGQGNHEQYF
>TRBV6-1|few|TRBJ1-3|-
TGTGCCAGCAGTTCAGACCGCGTACATGGAAACACCATATATTTT
CASSSDRVHGNTIYF
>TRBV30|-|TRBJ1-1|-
TGTGCCTGGAGTGTAATGGGTCGAGAGAACACTGAAGCTTTCTTT
CAWSVMGRENTEAFF
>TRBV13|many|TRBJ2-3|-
TGTGCCAGCAGCCCCCCACCAGGCGGATATAGCACAGATACGCAGTATTTT
CASSPPPGGYSTDTQYF
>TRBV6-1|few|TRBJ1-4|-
TGTGCCAGCAGGGGGTCTCCGGGGGTAGCTAATGAAAAACTGTTTTTT
CASRGSPGVANEKLFF
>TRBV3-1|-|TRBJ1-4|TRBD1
TGTGCCAGTCAACAGGGGTGGAATGAAAAACTGTTTTTT
CASQQGWNEKLFF
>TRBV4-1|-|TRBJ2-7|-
TGCGCCAGCAGCCAACCCGACAGTGAGTACGAGCAGTACTTC
CASSQPDSEYEQYF
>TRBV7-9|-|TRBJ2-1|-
TGTGCCAGCAGCTTAGTAACTAGTTCCGTCCATGAGCAGTTCTTC
CASSLVTSSVHEQFF
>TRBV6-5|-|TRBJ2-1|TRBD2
TGTGCCAGCAGTTACGCGGGAGGGCCTATCTATGAGCAGTTCTTC
CASSYAGGPIYEQFF
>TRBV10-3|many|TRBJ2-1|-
TGTGCCATCAGTGGAGGAGGAGACAATGAGCAGTTCTTC
CAISGGGDNEQFF
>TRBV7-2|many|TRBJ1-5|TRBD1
TGTGCCAGCAGCTCGACAGGGAGGAGCAATCAGCCCCAGCATTTT
CASSSTGRSNQPQHF
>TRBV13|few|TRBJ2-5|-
TGTGCCAGCACATCAGGGGGGTACCAAGAGACCCAGTACTTC
CASTSGGYQETQYF
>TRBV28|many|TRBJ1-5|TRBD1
TGTGCCAGCAGTTCCCCAAGCCCGGGACAGTCCAATCAGCCCCAGCATTTT
CASSSPSPGQSNQPQHF
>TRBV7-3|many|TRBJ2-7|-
TGTGCCAGCAGCTTGCAGCGCCTCTCCTACGAGCAGTACTTC
CASSLQRLSYEQYF
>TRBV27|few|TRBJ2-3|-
TGTGCCAGCACCGAGAGTAGGGTCACAGATACGCAGTATTTT
CASTESRVTDTQYF
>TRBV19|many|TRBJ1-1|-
TGCGCCAGCAGCATCGCGTTGAACACTGAAGCTTTCTTT
CASSIALNTEAFF
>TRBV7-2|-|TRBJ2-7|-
TGTGCCAGCAGCTTAGCTTTTGAGCAGTACTTC
CASSLAFEQYF
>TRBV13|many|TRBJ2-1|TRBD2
TGTGCCAGCAGCCCTAGGGCTTGGACTAGCAGCTGGGACAATGAGCAGTTCTTC
CASSPRAWTSSWDNEQFF
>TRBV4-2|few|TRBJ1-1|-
TGTGCCAGCAGCCAAGATATATGGGGCCAAGCTAACACTGAAGCTTTCTTT
CASSQDIWGQANTEAFF
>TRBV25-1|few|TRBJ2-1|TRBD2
TGTGCCAGCAGTGAATTATCTAGCGGGAGTACCAATGAGCAGTTCTTC
CASSELSSGSTNEQFF
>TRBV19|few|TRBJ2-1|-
TGTGCCAGTAGTATAAGGACCTACAATGAGCAGTTCTTC
CASSIRTYNEQFF
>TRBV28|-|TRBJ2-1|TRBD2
TGTGCAGCCCAACACCGGCTAGCGGGGTACAATGAGCAGTTCTTC
CAAQHRLAGYNEQFF
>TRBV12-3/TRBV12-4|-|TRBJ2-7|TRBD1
TGTGTCACTCGGGGACAGTCCTACGAGCAGTACTTC
CVTRGQSYEQYF
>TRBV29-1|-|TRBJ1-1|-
TGCAGCGTTAAAGCGAACACTGAAGCTTTCTTT
CSVKANTEAFF
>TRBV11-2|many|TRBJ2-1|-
TGTGCCAGCAGTCACGTTAGCGGAGGCTCCTACAATGAGCAGTTCTTC
CASSHVSGGSYNEQFF
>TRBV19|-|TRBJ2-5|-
TGTGCCAGTAGTTGGGGGCTGGGAGAGACCCAGTACTTC
CASSWGLGETQYF
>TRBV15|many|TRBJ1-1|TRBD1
TGTGCCACCAGGGTGGACAGGATGAACACTGAAGCTTTCTTT
CATRVDRMNTEAFF
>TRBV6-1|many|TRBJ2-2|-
TGTGCCAGCAGTGACAGCGGGCCCTCGAACACCGGGGAGCTGTTTTTT
CASSDSGPSNTGELFF
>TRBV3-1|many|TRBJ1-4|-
TGTGCCAGCAGCCAATCTAGGACTAATGAAAAACTGTTTTTT
CASSQSRTNEKLFF
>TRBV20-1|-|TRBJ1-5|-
TGCAGTGCTCAGGCGACAGCCGGCAATCAGCCCCAGCATTTT
CSAQATAGNQPQHF
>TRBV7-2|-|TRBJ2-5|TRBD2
TGTGCCAGCGGCTTAGGGGGACTAGCGGGAGGGCCGGAGACCCAGTACTTC
CASGLGGLAGGPETQYF
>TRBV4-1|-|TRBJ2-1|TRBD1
TGCGCCAGCAGCCAAGACTCCGCAGGGGGCAATGAGCAGTTCTTC
CASSQDSAGGNEQFF
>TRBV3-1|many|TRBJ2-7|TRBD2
TGTGCCAGCAGCCAAGATCGTCCCGAGCTAGCGGCCCCAGTGTTGCAGTACTTC
CASSQDRPELAAPVLQYF
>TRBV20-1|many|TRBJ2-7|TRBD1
TGCAGTGCTAGTGACAGGGCCTACGAGCAGTACTTC
CSASDRAYEQYF
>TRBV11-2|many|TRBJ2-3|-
TGTGCCAGCAGCTTCAGCACTAGCTTAGCAGATACGCAGTATTTT
CASSFSTSLADTQYF
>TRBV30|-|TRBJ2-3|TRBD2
TGTGCCTGGAGGACAGGGTTGACTAGCGGCACTAGCACAGATACGCAGTATTTT
CAWRTGLTSGTSTDTQYF
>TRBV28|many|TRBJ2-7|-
TGTGCCAGCTCCTCCTCCAGGACACTCTCCTACGAGCAGTACTTC
CASSSSRTLSYEQYF
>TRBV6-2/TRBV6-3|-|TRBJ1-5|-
TGTGCCAGCAGTTCCCAAACCGACAGGTTTGGGGAGCCCCAGCATTTT
CASSSQTDRFGEPQHF
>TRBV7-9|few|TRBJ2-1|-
TGTGCCAGCGGACGGGAGGAGCAGTTCTTC
CASGREEQFF